The rows below give T cell receptor beta chains drawn from one sample of a study of T cell repertoires in cytomegalovirus infection. TCRdb recomputed calls from the reads with MiXCR, one row per CDR3 protein. The repertoire holds roughly 500,000 distinct CDR3 sequences, with 11% as singletons. Input material: PBMCs. The receptors were sampled from a human donor in good health (CMV status not recorded). Some clones in this sample may be carry-over from other donors' samples. CDR3s include the opening cysteine and the closing phenylalanine or tryptophan. D genes are given only for firm matches. The listing skips clone size in some rows; elsewhere it reads once, few, many or a size class.

J gene: TRBJ2-5; clone size: few; D gene: -; V gene: TRBV20-1; CDR3 protein: CRVTGDLQETQYF; CDR3 DNA: TGCAGGGTTACCGGGGACCTCCAAGAGACCCAGTACTTC
J gene: TRBJ1-5; clone size: few; D gene: -; V gene: TRBV25-1; CDR3 protein: CASSPGRGGVSNQPQHF; CDR3 DNA: TGTGCCAGCTCGCCCGGGCGGGGAGGTGTGAGCAATCAGCCCCAGCATTTT
J gene: TRBJ2-1; clone size: many; D gene: -; V gene: TRBV12-3/TRBV12-4; CDR3 protein: CASSLGEQGYEQFF; CDR3 DNA: TGTGCCAGCAGTTTAGGTGAACAGGGCTATGAGCAGTTCTTC
J gene: TRBJ1-5; clone size: -; D gene: -; V gene: TRBV5-8; CDR3 protein: CASSFGGRYQPQHF; CDR3 DNA: TGTGCCAGCAGCTTCGGGGGAAGGTATCAGCCCCAGCATTTT
J gene: TRBJ1-2; clone size: many; D gene: -; V gene: TRBV7-2; CDR3 protein: CASSSGRAYGYTF; CDR3 DNA: TGTGCCAGCAGTTCCGGACGGGCCTATGGCTACACCTTC
J gene: TRBJ1-3; clone size: many; D gene: -; V gene: TRBV12-3/TRBV12-4; CDR3 protein: CASSLDSRNTIYF; CDR3 DNA: TGTGCCAGCAGTTTAGACTCTAGAAACACCATATATTTT
J gene: TRBJ2-7; clone size: many; D gene: TRBD2; V gene: TRBV28; CDR3 protein: CAAGGRVTYEQYF; CDR3 DNA: TGTGCCGCGGGGGGGCGGGTCACCTACGAGCAGTACTTC
J gene: TRBJ2-4; clone size: -; D gene: -; V gene: TRBV29-1; CDR3 protein: CSADQGGNIQYF; CDR3 DNA: TGCAGCGCCGACCAGGGGGGAAACATTCAGTACTTC
J gene: TRBJ1-1; clone size: few; D gene: TRBD1; V gene: TRBV12-3/TRBV12-4; CDR3 protein: CASRTQGPLNTEAFF; CDR3 DNA: TGTGCCAGCAGAACACAGGGGCCCTTGAACACTGAAGCTTTCTTT
J gene: TRBJ2-7; clone size: many; D gene: -; V gene: TRBV6-5; CDR3 protein: CASSASGTASYEQYF; CDR3 DNA: TGTGCCAGCAGTGCATCCGGGACGGCCTCCTACGAGCAGTACTTC
J gene: TRBJ1-2; clone size: -; D gene: -; V gene: TRBV12-3/TRBV12-4; CDR3 protein: CASRDSYGYTF; CDR3 DNA: TGTGCCAGCAGGGACAGCTATGGCTACACCTTC
J gene: TRBJ1-2; clone size: many; D gene: -; V gene: TRBV7-3; CDR3 protein: CASSPGKQGYETPWYGYTF; CDR3 DNA: TGTGCCAGCAGCCCAGGGAAACAGGGTTATGAAACGCCGTGGTATGGCTACACCTTC
J gene: TRBJ1-1; clone size: many; D gene: TRBD1; V gene: TRBV11-2; CDR3 protein: CASSLTGSGNTEAFF; CDR3 DNA: TGTGCCAGCAGCTTGACAGGGAGCGGGAACACTGAAGCTTTCTTT
J gene: TRBJ1-6; clone size: -; D gene: -; V gene: TRBV20-1; CDR3 protein: CSATKTGGVGAPLHF; CDR3 DNA: TGCAGTGCAACGAAGACAGGAGGAGTCGGGGCACCCCTCCACTTT
J gene: TRBJ1-4; clone size: many; D gene: -; V gene: TRBV6-1; CDR3 protein: CASSVGETPTNEKLFF; CDR3 DNA: TGTGCCAGCAGTGTGGGAGAAACGCCAACTAATGAAAAACTGTTTTTT
J gene: TRBJ1-1; clone size: many; D gene: TRBD1; V gene: TRBV7-7; CDR3 protein: CASRQRWWEGAAMNTEAFF; CDR3 DNA: TGTGCCAGCAGGCAACGTTGGTGGGAGGGGGCGGCAATGAACACTGAAGCTTTCTTT
J gene: TRBJ1-5; clone size: many; D gene: -; V gene: TRBV19; CDR3 protein: CASSSRDYSNQPQHF; CDR3 DNA: TGTGCCAGTAGCTCCAGGGACTATAGCAATCAGCCCCAGCATTTT
J gene: TRBJ2-1; clone size: once; D gene: TRBD1; V gene: TRBV5-1; CDR3 protein: CASSPSGTDYNEQFF; CDR3 DNA: TGCGCCAGCAGCCCGTCCGGGACAGACTACAATGAGCAGTTCTTC
J gene: TRBJ1-5; clone size: many; D gene: TRBD1; V gene: TRBV7-9; CDR3 protein: CASSLGGGAGNQPQHF; CDR3 DNA: TGTGCCAGCAGCTTAGGAGGGGGCGCTGGCAATCAGCCCCAGCATTTT
J gene: TRBJ1-5; clone size: many; D gene: -; V gene: TRBV27; CDR3 protein: CASSLLGGRQPQHF; CDR3 DNA: TGTGCCAGCAGTTTATTAGGGGGTCGCCAGCCCCAGCATTTT
J gene: TRBJ1-1; clone size: -; D gene: -; V gene: TRBV5-6; CDR3 protein: CASSLVVVGSTEAFF; CDR3 DNA: TGTGCCAGCAGCTTGGTCGTCGTGGGGTCGACTGAAGCTTTCTTT
J gene: TRBJ2-7; clone size: many; D gene: TRBD2; V gene: TRBV28; CDR3 protein: CASSQRGTYEQYF; CDR3 DNA: TGTGCCAGCAGCCAGCGGGGTACCTACGAGCAGTACTTC
J gene: TRBJ2-2; clone size: -; D gene: TRBD1; V gene: TRBV3-1; CDR3 protein: CASSRPPGQGGELFF; CDR3 DNA: TGTGCCAGCAGCCGTCCTCCGGGACAGGGAGGGGAGCTGTTTTTT
J gene: TRBJ1-5; clone size: few; D gene: -; V gene: TRBV14; CDR3 protein: CASSPREEDRRNQPQHF; CDR3 DNA: TGTGCCAGCAGCCCCCGGGAAGAGGACAGACGCAATCAGCCCCAGCATTTT
J gene: TRBJ2-1; clone size: -; D gene: -; V gene: TRBV5-1; CDR3 protein: CASSLGPRDNEQFF; CDR3 DNA: TGCGCCAGCAGCTTGGGCCCCAGGGACAATGAGCAGTTCTTC
J gene: TRBJ2-3; clone size: many; D gene: TRBD2; V gene: TRBV6-6; CDR3 protein: CASTLLAGGPSTDTQYF; CDR3 DNA: TGTGCCAGCACCCTACTAGCGGGGGGGCCCTCCACAGATACGCAGTATTTT